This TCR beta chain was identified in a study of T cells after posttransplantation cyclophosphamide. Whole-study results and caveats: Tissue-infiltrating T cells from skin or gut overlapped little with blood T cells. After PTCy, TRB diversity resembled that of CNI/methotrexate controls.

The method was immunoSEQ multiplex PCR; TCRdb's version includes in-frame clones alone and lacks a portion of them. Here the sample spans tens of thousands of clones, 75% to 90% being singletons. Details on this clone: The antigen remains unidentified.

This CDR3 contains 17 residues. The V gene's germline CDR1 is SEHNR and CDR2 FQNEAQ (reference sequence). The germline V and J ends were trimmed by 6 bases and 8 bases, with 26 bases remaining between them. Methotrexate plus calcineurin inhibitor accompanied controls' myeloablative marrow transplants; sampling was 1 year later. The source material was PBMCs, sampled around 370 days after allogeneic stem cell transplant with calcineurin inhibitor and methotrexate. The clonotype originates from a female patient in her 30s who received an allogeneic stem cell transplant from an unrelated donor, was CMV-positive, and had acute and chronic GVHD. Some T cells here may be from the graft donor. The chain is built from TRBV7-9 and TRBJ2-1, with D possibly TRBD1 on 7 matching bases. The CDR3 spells CASSSLGGGQEVYEQFF. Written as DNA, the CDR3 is TGTGCCAGCAGTTCCTTGGGGGGTGGACAGGAGGTTTATGAGCAGTTCTTC.